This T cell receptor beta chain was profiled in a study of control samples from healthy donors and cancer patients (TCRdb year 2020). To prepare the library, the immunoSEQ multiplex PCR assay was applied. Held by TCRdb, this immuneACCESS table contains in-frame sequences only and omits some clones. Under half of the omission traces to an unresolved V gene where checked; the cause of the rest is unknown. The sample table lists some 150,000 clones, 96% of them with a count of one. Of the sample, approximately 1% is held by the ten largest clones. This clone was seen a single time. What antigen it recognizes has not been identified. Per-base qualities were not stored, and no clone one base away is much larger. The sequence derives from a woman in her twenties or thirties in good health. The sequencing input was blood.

CDR3 protein: CASAGVKNTEAFF. The DNA is as follows: TGTGCCTCAGCCGGGGTCAAGAACACTGAAGCTTTCTTT. The rearrangement combines TRBV30 with TRBJ1-1; no D segment can be confidently identified. Reading the germline V gene (reference sequence) gives CDR1 GTSNPN and CDR2 SVGIG. The V end loses 7 bases and the J end loses 1 base, and a stretch of 13 bases separates them. Including cysteine and phenylalanine, the CDR3 has 13 amino acids. Only the CDR3 DNA is retained, 39 bases long and in frame from the first base.